These T cell receptor beta chains were read from a single sample in a study of regulatory T cells in long-lasting Graves disease. One entry per CDR3 protein results from TCRdb running MiXCR on the multiplex PCR reads. Among around 460,000 distinct CDR3 sequences listed, about 22% were seen once. This sample comprised peripheral blood mononuclear cells (PBMCs), obtained when the disease was refractory, from a patient treated with antithyroid drugs. The receptors stem from a female donor with Graves disease. Both conserved end residues are part of each CDR3. The D gene is left open where the match is weak. The size field is filled for only some rows; it gives once, few, many or a size class.

j_gene,abundance,d_gene,v_gene,CDR3nt,CDR3aa
TRBJ2-7,few,TRBD1,TRBV5-1,TGCGCCAGCAGCTACGACAGGGTCTACGAGCAGTACTTC,CASSYDRVYEQYF
TRBJ2-7,few,TRBD2,TRBV3-1,TGTGCCAGCAGCCCAGCACTAGCGGCTACCTACGAGCAGTACTTC,CASSPALAATYEQYF
TRBJ2-5,many,TRBD2,TRBV4-2,TGTGCCAGCAGCCAAGCTAGCGGGGTGTCGGAGACCCAGTACTTC,CASSQASGVSETQYF
TRBJ2-7,few,-,TRBV30,TGTGCCTGGAGGCCAGGGTTAGGGTCCTACGAGCAGTACTTC,CAWRPGLGSYEQYF
TRBJ1-1,few,-,TRBV5-1,TGCGCCAGCAGCTTGGAAGACGTTTGGACTGAAGCTTTCTTT,CASSLEDVWTEAFF
TRBJ1-1,-,-,TRBV20-1,TGCAGTGCTAGAGACCCAGGGGAGCACACTGAAGCTTTCTTT,CSARDPGEHTEAFF
TRBJ1-2,many,-,TRBV12-3/TRBV12-4,TGTGCCAGCACCCTCTATAAAAACTATGGCTACACCTTC,CASTLYKNYGYTF
TRBJ2-5,few,-,TRBV18,TGTGCCAGCTCACCGGTTGGGCAAGAGACCCAGTACTTC,CASSPVGQETQYF
TRBJ2-7,many,TRBD1,TRBV9,TGTGCCAGCAGCCCAGGGGGCGCGAGGTACGAGCAGTACTTC,CASSPGGARYEQYF
TRBJ2-3,many,-,TRBV2,TGTGCCAGCGCCGAACTGGCGGTCCAGACAGATACGCAGTATTTT,CASAELAVQTDTQYF
TRBJ2-7,-,TRBD2,TRBV20-1,TGCAGTGCTAGGGCCACCGGGACTAGCTACGAGCAGTACTTC,CSARATGTSYEQYF
TRBJ1-2,many,-,TRBV10-3,TGTGCCATCGGTACAAAGGGTGGCTACACCTTC,CAIGTKGGYTF
TRBJ2-2,many,-,TRBV19,TGTGCCAGTACCAGCTCCCCCAGCGGGTACACCGGGGAGCTGTTTTTT,CASTSSPSGYTGELFF
TRBJ2-5,-,TRBD2,TRBV4-1,TGCGCCAGCAGCCAGAGACTAGCGGGAGGAAATCAAGAGACCCAGTACTTC,CASSQRLAGGNQETQYF
TRBJ1-2,many,TRBD1,TRBV13,TGTGCCAGCAGTTCGACAGGGGCCGACTATGGCTACACCTTC,CASSSTGADYGYTF
TRBJ1-5,many,-,TRBV29-1,TGCAGCGTTCTGGACGGGCAACAGCCCCAGCATTTT,CSVLDGQQPQHF
TRBJ2-5,once,-,TRBV6-5,TGTGCCAGCAGTTACTGGACACTGGGAATTGGGACCCAGTACTTC,CASSYWTLGIGTQYF
TRBJ2-7,few,-,TRBV30,TGTGCCTGGGGCTCAGGGAGACCCTACGAGCAGTACTTC,CAWGSGRPYEQYF
TRBJ1-3,-,-,TRBV20-1,TGCAGTGCCCGGGACCCGAGCTCTGGAAACACCATATATTTT,CSARDPSSGNTIYF
TRBJ2-5,few,-,TRBV6-6,TGTGCCAGCAGTTACTCGGCCAGGGGCCCCCAAGAGACCCAGTACTTC,CASSYSARGPQETQYF
TRBJ1-6,-,-,TRBV13,TGTGCCAGCAGCTTAACTGGATCGCCCCTCCACTTT,CASSLTGSPLHF
TRBJ1-1,-,-,TRBV14,TGTGCCAGCAGCCGGTCCCGGAACACTGAAGCTTTCTTT,CASSRSRNTEAFF
TRBJ1-3,few,-,TRBV6-2/TRBV6-3,TGTGCCAGCAGTTACTCGTTAGACTCTGGAAACACCATATATTTT,CASSYSLDSGNTIYF
TRBJ2-7,many,-,TRBV11-2,TGTGCCAGCAGCTTTTCCCTGAGCTCCTACGAGCAGTACTTC,CASSFSLSSYEQYF
TRBJ2-7,-,-,TRBV27,TGTGCCAGCAGTTGGTCCAGCGAAAACGAGCAGTACTTC,CASSWSSENEQYF